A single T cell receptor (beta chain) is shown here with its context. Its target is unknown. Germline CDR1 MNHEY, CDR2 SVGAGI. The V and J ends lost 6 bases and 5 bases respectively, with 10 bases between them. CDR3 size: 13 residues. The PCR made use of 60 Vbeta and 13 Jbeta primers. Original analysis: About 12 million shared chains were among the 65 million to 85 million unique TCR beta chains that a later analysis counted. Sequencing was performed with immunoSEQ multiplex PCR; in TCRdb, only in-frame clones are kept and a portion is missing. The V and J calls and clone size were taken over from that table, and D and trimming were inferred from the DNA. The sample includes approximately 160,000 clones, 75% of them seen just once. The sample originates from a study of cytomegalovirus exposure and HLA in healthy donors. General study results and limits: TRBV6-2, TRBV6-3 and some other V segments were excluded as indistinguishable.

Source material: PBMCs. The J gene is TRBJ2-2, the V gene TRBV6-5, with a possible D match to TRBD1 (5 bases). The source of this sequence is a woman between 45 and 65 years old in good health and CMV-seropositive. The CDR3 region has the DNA TGTGCCAGCAGGCCTGCAGGGACCGGGGAGCTGTTTTTT. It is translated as CASRPAGTGELFF.